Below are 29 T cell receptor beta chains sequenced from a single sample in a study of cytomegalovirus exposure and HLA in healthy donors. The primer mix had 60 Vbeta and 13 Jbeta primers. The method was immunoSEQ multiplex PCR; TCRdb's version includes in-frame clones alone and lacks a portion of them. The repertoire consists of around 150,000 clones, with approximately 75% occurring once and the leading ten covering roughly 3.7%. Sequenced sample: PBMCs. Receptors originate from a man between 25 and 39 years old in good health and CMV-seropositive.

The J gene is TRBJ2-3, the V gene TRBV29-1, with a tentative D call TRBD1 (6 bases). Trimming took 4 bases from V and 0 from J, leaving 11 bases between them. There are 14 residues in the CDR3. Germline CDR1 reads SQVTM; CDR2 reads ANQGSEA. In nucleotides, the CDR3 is TGCAGCGTTGTCGTAAGGGGGAGCACAGATACGCAGTATTTT. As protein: CSVVVRGSTDTQYF.

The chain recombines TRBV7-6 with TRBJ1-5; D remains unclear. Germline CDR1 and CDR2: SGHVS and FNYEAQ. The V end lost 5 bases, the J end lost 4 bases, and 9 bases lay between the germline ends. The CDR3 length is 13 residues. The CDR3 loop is CASSGGRNQPQHF. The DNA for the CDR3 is TGTGCCAGCAGCGGCGGGCGAAATCAGCCCCAGCATTTT.

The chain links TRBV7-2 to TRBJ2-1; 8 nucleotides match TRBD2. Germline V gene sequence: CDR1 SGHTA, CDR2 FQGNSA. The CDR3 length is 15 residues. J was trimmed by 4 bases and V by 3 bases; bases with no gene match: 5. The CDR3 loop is CASSLERGPYNEQFF. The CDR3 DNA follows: TGTGCCAGCAGCTTGGAGCGGGGGCCTTACAATGAGCAGTTCTTC.

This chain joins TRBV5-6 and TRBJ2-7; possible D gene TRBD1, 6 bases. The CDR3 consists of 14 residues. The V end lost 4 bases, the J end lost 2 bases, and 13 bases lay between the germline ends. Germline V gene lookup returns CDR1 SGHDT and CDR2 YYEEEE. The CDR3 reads CASSRIGQTYEQYF. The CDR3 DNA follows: TGTGCCAGCAGCAGGATCGGACAGACCTACGAGCAGTACTTC.

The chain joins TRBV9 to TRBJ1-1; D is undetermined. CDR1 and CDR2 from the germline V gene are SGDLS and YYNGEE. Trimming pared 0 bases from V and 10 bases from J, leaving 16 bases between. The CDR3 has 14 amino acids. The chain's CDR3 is CASSVEVRGGIAFF. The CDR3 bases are TGTGCCAGCAGCGTAGAAGTCCGGGGTGGGATAGCTTTCTTT.

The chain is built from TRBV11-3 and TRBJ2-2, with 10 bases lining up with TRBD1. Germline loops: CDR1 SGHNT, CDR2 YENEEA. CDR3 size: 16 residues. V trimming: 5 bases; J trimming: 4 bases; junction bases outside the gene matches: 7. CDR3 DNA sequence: TGTGCCAGCAGCCGCCGACAGGGGGCGGGCACCGGGGAGCTGTTTTTT. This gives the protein CASSRRQGAGTGELFF.

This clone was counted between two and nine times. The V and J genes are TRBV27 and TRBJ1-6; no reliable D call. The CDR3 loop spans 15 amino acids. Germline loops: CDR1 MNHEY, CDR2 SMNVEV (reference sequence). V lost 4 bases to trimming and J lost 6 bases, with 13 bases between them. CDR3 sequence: CASSSGDRANSPLHF. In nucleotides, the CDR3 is TGTGCCAGCAGTTCCGGGGATCGAGCTAATTCACCCCTCCACTTT.

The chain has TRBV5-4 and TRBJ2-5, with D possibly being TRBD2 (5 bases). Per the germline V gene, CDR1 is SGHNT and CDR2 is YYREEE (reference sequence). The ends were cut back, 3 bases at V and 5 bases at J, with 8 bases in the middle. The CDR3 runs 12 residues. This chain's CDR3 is CASSSGGETQYF. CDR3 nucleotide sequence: TGTGCCAGCAGCTCGGGCGGGGAGACCCAGTACTTC. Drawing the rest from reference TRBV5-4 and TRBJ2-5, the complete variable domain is ETGVTQSPTHLIKTRGQQVTLRCSSQSGHNTVSWYQQALGQGPQFIFQYYREEENGRGNFPPRFSGLQFPNYSSELNVNALELDDSALYLCASSSGGETQYFGPGTRLLVL.

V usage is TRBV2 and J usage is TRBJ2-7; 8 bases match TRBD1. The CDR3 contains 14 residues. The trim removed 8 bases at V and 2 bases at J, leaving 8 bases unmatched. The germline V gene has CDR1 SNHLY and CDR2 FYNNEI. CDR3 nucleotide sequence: TGTGCCAGCGCCGGGACAGGAAGACCCTACGAGCAGTACTTC. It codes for CASAGTGRPYEQYF.

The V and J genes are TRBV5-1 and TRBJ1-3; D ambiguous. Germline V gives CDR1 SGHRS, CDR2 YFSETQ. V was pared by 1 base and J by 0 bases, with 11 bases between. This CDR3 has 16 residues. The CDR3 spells CASSLSPGYSGNTIYF. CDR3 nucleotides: TGCGCCAGCAGCTTGTCGCCGGGATACTCTGGAAACACCATATATTTT.

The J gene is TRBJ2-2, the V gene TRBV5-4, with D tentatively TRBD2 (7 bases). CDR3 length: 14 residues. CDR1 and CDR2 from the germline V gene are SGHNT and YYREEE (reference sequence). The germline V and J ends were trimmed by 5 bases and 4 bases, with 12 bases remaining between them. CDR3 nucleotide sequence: TGTGCCAGCAGTTGGGGGGGCATCACCGGGGAGCTGTTTTTT. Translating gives CASSWGGITGELFF. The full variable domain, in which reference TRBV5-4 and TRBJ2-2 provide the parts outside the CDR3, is ETGVTQSPTHLIKTRGQQVTLRCSSQSGHNTVSWYQQALGQGPQFIFQYYREEENGRGNFPPRFSGLQFPNYSSELNVNALELDDSALYLCASSWGGITGELFFGEGSRLTVL.

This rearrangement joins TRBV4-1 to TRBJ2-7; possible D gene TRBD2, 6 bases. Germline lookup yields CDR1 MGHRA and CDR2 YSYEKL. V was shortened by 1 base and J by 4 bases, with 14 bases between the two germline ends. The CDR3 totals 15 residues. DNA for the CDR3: TGCGCCAGCAGCCAAGTTGCGGGGCTGGAATACGAGCAGTACTTC. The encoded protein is CASSQVAGLEYEQYF.

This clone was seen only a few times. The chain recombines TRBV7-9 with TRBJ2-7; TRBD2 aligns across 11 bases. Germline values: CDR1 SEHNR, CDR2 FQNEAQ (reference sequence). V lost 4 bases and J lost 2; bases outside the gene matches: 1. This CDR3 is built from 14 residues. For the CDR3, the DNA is TGTGCCAGCAGCTATAGCGGGGGGGCCTACGAGCAGTACTTC. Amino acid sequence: CASSYSGGAYEQYF.

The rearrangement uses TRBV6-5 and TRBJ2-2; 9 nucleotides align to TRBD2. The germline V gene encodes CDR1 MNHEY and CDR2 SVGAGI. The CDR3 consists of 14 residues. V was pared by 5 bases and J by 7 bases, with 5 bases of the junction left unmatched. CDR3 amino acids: CASSKRGASGELFF. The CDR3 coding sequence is TGTGCCAGCAGTAAGCGGGGGGCGAGCGGGGAGCTGTTTTTT.

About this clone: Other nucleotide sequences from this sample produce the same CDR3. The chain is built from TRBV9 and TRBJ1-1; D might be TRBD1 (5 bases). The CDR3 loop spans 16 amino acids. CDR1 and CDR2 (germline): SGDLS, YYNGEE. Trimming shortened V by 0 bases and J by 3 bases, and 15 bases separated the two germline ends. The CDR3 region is CASSVGGGDTDTEAFF. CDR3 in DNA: TGTGCCAGCAGCGTAGGGGGAGGGGATACTGACACTGAAGCTTTCTTT.

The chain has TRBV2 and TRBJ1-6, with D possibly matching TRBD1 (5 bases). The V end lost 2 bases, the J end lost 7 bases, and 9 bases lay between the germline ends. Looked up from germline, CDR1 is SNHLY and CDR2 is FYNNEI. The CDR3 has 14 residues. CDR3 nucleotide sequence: TGTGCCAGCAGTGAACGGGGGAAAAATTCACCCCTCCACTTT. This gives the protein CASSERGKNSPLHF.

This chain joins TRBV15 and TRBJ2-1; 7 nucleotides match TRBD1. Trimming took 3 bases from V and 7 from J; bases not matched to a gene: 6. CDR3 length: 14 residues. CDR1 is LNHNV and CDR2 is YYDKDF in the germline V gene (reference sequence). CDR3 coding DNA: TGTGCCACCAGCAGCCGGGGACAGCCTAATGAGCAGTTCTTC. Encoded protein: CATSSRGQPNEQFF.

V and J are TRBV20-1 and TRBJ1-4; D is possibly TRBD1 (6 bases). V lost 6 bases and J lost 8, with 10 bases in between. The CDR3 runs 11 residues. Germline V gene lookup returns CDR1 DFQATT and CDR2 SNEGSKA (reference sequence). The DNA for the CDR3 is TGCAGTGCCCGCGGACAGGAAAAACTGTTTTTT. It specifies CSARGQEKLFF.

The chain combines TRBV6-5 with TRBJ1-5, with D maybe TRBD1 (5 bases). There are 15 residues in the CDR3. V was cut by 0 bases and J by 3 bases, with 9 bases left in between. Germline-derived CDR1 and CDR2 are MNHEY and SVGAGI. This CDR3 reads CASSYSSGDNQPQHF. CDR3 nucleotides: TGTGCCAGCAGTTACTCTTCGGGGGACAATCAGCCCCAGCATTTT.

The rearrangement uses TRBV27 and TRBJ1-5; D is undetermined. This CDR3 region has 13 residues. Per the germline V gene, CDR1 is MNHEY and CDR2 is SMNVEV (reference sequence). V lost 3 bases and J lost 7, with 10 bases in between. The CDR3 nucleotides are TGTGCCAGCAGTTTTCGGGGTTACCAGCCCCAGCATTTT. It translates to CASSFRGYQPQHF.

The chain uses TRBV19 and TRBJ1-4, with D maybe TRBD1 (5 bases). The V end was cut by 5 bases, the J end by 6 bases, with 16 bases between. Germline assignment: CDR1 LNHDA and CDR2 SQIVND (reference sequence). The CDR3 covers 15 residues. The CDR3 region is CASSALDMTDEKLFF. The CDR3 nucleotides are TGTGCCAGTAGTGCACTGGACATGACGGATGAAAAACTGTTTTTT.

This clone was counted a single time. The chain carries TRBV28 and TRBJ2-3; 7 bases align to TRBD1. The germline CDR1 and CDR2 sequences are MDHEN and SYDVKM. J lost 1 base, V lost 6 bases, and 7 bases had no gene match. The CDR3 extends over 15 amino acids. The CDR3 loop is CASSRDRAGTDTQYF. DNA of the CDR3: TGTGCCAGCAGCCGAGACAGGGCGGGCACAGATACGCAGTATTTT.

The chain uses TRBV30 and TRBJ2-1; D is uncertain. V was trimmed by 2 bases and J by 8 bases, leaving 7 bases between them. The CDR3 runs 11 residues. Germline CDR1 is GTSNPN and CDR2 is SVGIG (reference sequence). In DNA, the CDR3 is TGTGCCTGGAGTCCCTCGGATGAGCAGTTCTTC. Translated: CAWSPSDEQFF.

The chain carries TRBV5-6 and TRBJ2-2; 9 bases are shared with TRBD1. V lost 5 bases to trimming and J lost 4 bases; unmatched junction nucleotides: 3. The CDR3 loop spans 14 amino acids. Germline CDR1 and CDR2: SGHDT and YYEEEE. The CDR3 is CASRGTGPTGELFF. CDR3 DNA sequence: TGTGCCAGCAGGGGGACAGGGCCCACCGGGGAGCTGTTTTTT.

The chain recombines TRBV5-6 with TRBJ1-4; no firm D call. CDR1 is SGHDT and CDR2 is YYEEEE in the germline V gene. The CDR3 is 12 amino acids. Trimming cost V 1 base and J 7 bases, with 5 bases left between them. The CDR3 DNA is TGTGCCAGCAGCTTGACCGGTGAAAAACTGTTTTTT. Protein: CASSLTGEKLFF. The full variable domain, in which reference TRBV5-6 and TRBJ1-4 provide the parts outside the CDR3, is DAGVTQSPTHLIKTRGQQVTLRCSPKSGHDTVSWYQQALGQGPQFIFQYYEEEERQRGNFPDRFSGHQFPNYSSELNVNALLLGDSALYLCASSLTGEKLFFGSGTQLSVL.

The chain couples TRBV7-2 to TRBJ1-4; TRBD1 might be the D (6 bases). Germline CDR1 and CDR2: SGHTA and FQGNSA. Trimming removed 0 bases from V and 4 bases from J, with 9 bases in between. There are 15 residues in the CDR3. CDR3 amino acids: CASSLATGSNEKLFF. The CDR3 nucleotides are TGTGCCAGCAGCTTAGCGACAGGAAGTAATGAAAAACTGTTTTTT.

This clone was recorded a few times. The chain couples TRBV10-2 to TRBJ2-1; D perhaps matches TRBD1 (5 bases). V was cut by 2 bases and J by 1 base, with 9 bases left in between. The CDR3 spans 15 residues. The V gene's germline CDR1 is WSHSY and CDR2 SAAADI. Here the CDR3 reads CASSERGKSYNEQFF. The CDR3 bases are TGCGCCAGCAGTGAGAGGGGTAAGTCCTACAATGAGCAGTTCTTC.

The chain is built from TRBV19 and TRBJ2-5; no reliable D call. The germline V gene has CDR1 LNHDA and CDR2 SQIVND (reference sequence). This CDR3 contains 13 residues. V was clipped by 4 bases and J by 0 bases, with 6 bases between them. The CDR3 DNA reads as TGTGCCAGTAGTAACCAGGACCAAGAGACCCAGTACTTC. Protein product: CASSNQDQETQYF.

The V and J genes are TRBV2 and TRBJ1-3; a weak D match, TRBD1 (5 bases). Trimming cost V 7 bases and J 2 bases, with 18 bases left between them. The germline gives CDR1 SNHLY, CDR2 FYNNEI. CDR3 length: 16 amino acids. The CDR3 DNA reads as TGTGCCAGCACCGGGGAGGGGATTAGGGCTGGAAACACCATATATTTT. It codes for CASTGEGIRAGNTIYF.